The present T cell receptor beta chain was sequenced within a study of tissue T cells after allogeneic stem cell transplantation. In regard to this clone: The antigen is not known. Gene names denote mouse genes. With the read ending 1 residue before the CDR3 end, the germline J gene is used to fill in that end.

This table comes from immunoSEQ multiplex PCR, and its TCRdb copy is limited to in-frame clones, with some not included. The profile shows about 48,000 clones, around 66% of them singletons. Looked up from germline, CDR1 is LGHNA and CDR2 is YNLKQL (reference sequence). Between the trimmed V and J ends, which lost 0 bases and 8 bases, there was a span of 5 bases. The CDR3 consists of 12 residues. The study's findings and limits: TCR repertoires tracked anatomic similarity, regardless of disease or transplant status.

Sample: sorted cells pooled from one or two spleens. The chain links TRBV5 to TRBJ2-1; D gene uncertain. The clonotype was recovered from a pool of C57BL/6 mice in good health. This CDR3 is CASSQDITEQFF. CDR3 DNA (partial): TGTGCCAGCAGCCAAGATATCACTGAGCAGTTC.